This T cell receptor (beta chain) stems from a study of blood T cell repertoires in COVID-19. Germline V CDR1 and CDR2: SEHNR, FQNEAQ (reference sequence). The CDR3 totals 16 residues. Unmatched junction bases numbered 3, after V lost 0 bases and J lost 2 bases. Clones were sequenced by immunoSEQ multiplex PCR, and TCRdb holds only the in-frame ones, with some missing. The sample shows about 48,000 clones, 90% of them seen only once. The sequencing sample was made of peripheral blood. The gene calls are TRBV7-9 and TRBJ2-1; 8 bases line up with TRBD1. The receptor comes from a man between 65 and 85 years old with acute or convalescent COVID-19. CDR3 loop: CASSLAQGAAYNEQFF. For the CDR3, the DNA is TGTGCCAGCAGCTTAGCTCAGGGGGCGGCCTACAATGAGCAGTTCTTC.